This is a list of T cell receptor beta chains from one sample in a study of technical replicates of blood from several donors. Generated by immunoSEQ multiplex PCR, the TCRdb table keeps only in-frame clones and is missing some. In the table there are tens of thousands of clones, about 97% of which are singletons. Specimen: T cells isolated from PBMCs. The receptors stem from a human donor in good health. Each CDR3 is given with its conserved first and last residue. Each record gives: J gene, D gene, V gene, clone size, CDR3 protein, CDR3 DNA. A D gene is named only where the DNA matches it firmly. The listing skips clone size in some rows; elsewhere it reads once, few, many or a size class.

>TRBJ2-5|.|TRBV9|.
CASSLQPTGLQETQYF
TGTGCCAGCAGCCTCCAGCCGACAGGCCTACAAGAGACCCAGTACTTC
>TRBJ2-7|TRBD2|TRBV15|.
CATSTGLAESYEQYF
TGTGCCACCAGCACGGGACTAGCGGAGTCCTACGAGCAGTACTTC
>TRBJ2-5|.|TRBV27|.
CASSDSETQYF
TGTGCCAGCAGTGACTCGGAGACCCAGTACTTC
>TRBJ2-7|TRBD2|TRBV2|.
CASTGGGSDEQYF
TGTGCCAGCACGGGGGGGGGCTCGGACGAGCAGTACTTC
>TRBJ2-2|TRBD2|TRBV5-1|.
CASSTGLAGESGELFF
TGCGCCAGCAGCACTGGACTAGCGGGAGAATCCGGGGAGCTGTTTTTT
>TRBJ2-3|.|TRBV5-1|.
CASSFTRDTQYF
TGCGCCAGCAGCTTCACGCGAGATACGCAGTATTTT
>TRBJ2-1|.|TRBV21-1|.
CASSGRPGLAIYNEQFF
TGTGCCAGCAGCGGTAGACCGGGACTAGCGATTTACAATGAGCAGTTCTTC
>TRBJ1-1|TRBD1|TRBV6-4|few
CASRDRRGTEAFF
TGTGCCAGCCGGGACAGGAGGGGCACTGAAGCTTTCTTT
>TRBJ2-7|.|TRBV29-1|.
CSVKFEGPYEQYF
TGCAGCGTTAAGTTCGAGGGCCCCTACGAGCAGTACTTC
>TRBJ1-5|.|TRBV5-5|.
CASSLQGDQPQHF
TGTGCCAGCAGCTTACAGGGTGATCAGCCCCAGCATTTT
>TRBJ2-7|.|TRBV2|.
CASSGIGHDYEQYF
TGTGCCAGCAGCGGAATTGGGCACGACTACGAGCAGTACTTC
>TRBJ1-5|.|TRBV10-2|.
CASRDINQPQHF
TGCGCCAGCAGGGACATCAATCAGCCCCAGCATTTT
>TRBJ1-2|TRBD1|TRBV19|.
CASTHRGQGNGYTF
TGTGCCAGTACCCACCGGGGACAGGGGAATGGCTACACCTTC
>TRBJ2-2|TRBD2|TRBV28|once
CASSSYPGLAGANTGELFF
TGTGCCAGCAGTTCCTACCCGGGACTAGCGGGAGCGAACACCGGGGAGCTGTTTTTT
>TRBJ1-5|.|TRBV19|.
CATMGGMSNQPQHF
TGTGCCACAATGGGGGGTATGAGCAATCAGCCCCAGCATTTT
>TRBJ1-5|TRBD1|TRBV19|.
CASSLTGIGQPQHF
TGTGCCAGTAGTCTGACAGGGATCGGGCAGCCCCAGCATTTT
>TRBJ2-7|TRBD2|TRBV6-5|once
CASFTSGNHEQYF
TGTGCCAGCTTCACTAGCGGGAACCACGAGCAGTACTTC
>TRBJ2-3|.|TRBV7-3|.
CASSRHSTGTDTQYF
TGTGCCAGCAGCCGACATTCTACAGGGACAGATACGCAGTATTTT
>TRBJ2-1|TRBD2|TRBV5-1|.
CASNLAGLVRYNEQFF
TGCGCCAGCAACTTAGCGGGACTTGTCCGCTACAATGAGCAGTTCTTC
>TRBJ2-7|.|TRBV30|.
CAWSDSDHREQYF
TGTGCCTGGAGCGACAGTGACCATAGGGAGCAGTACTTC
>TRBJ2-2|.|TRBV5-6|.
CASSFGLEGTGELFF
TGTGCCAGCAGCTTCGGGTTGGAGGGGACCGGGGAGCTGTTTTTT
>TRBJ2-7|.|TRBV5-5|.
CASSFWTDYEQYF
TGTGCCAGCAGCTTCTGGACAGACTACGAGCAGTACTTC
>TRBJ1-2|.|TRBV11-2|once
CASSLGRGYGYTF
TGTGCCAGCAGCTTAGGCAGGGGATATGGCTACACCTTC
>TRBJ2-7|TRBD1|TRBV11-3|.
CASSRDRDIDEQYF
TGTGCCAGCAGCAGGGACAGGGATATAGACGAGCAGTACTTC
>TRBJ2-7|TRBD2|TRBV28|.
CASSPMVGEGQINEQYF
TGTGCCAGCAGTCCTATGGTGGGGGAGGGCCAAATAAACGAGCAGTACTTC
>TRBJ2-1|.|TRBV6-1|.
CASSEARGEQFF
TGTGCCAGCAGTGAAGCTAGGGGCGAGCAGTTCTTC
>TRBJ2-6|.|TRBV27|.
CASSWFGSGSGANVLTF
TGTGCCAGCAGTTGGTTTGGGAGCGGCTCTGGGGCCAACGTCCTGACTTTC
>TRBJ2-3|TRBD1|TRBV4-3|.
CASSQGDRGADTQYF
TGCGCCAGCAGCCAAGGGGACAGGGGTGCAGATACGCAGTATTTT
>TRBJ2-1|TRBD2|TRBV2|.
CASSEKLAGDKFF
TGTGCCAGCAGTGAAAAACTAGCGGGAGATAAGTTCTTC
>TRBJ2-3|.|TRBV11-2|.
CASSFDRSTDTQYF
TGTGCCAGCAGCTTTGACAGAAGCACAGATACGCAGTATTTT
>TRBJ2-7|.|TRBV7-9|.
CASSLSSEQYF
TGTGCCAGCAGCTTATCCTCCGAGCAGTACTTC
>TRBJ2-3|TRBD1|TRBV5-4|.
CASSGTGQSLTQYF
TGTGCCAGCAGCGGGACAGGGCAAAGTCTTACGCAGTATTTT
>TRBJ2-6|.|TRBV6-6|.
CASSRTPGAGANVLTF
TGTGCCAGCAGCCGTACCCCAGGTGCTGGGGCCAACGTCCTGACTTTC
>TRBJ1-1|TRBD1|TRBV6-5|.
CASTDRAGTEAFF
TGTGCCAGCACCGACAGGGCAGGCACTGAAGCTTTCTTT
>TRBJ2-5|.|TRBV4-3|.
CASSQEYLRPETQYF
TGCGCCAGCAGCCAAGAATATCTTCGTCCGGAGACCCAGTACTTC
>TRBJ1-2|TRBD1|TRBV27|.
CASSSQGGKGYTF
TGTGCCAGCAGTTCCCAGGGGGGAAAAGGCTACACCTTC
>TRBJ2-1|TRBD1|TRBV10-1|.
CASSPRDSYSGEQFF
TGCGCCAGCAGCCCTCGGGACAGCTATTCAGGTGAGCAGTTCTTC
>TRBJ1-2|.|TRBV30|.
CAWSIGGSYTF
TGTGCCTGGAGTATCGGGGGAAGCTACACCTTC
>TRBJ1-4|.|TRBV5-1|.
CASSLGGGTTGEKLFF
TGCGCCAGCAGCTTGGGCGGTGGGACAACGGGCGAAAAACTGTTTTTT
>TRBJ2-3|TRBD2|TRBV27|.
CATGLAGMDTQYF
TGTGCCACGGGACTAGCGGGAATGGATACGCAGTATTTT
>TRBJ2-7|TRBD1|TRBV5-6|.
CASSRTGRDEQYF
TGTGCCAGCAGCCGGACAGGGCGCGACGAGCAGTACTTC
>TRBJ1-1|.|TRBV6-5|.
CASRMRLDTEAFF
TGTGCCAGCAGGATGAGGTTGGACACTGAAGCTTTCTTT
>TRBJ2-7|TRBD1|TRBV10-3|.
CAIREGTGGAEQYF
TGTGCCATCAGGGAGGGGACAGGGGGTGCCGAGCAGTACTTC
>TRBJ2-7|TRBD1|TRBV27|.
CASSLRGRSVYEQYF
TGTGCCAGCAGTTTAAGGGGGCGCTCCGTATACGAGCAGTACTTC
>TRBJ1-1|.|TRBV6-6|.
CASSYGVSEAFF
TGTGCCAGCAGTTACGGTGTCAGTGAAGCTTTCTTT
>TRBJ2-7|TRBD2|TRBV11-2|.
CASSLVSGRELEQYF
TGTGCCAGCAGCTTAGTTTCGGGGCGGGAGTTAGAGCAGTACTTC
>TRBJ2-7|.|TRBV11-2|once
CASSLDAGHVEQYF
TGTGCCAGCAGCTTAGACGCCGGACACGTCGAGCAGTACTTC
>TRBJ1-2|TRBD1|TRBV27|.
CASSYGTGGSGYTF
TGTGCCAGCAGTTACGGGACAGGGGGATCAGGCTACACCTTC
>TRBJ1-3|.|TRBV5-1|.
CASRPSDSVSGNTIYF
TGCGCCAGCAGGCCTTCGGACAGTGTCTCTGGAAACACCATATATTTT
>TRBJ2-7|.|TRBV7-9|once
CASSLMGQQYF
TGTGCCAGCAGCTTAATGGGGCAGCAGTACTTC
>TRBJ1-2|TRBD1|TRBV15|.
CATSRRQGPSGYTF
TGTGCCACCAGCAGACGACAGGGTCCTTCCGGCTACACCTTC
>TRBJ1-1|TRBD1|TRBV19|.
CASSSTGDTEAFF
TGTGCCAGTAGTTCAACAGGGGATACTGAAGCTTTCTTT
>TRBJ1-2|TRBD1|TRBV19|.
CASSILTGEYGYTF
TGTGCCAGTAGTATCTTGACAGGGGAGTATGGCTACACCTTC